These T cell receptor beta chains were read from a single sample in a study of cytomegalovirus exposure and HLA in healthy donors. TCRdb's copy holds only in-frame clones and misses some; the assay was immunoSEQ multiplex PCR. The sample shows under 200,000 clones, 75% to 90% of them seen only once. Sequenced: PBMCs. The receptor set was obtained from a male donor in good health and CMV-seronegative. CDR3s leave out the opening cysteine and the closing phenylalanine or tryptophan.

TRBV30,TRBJ1-6,AWSVVRSSYNSPLH
TRBV4-3,TRBJ1-1,ASSQDRGTEAF
TRBV19,TRBJ2-7,ASSFSSGAEQY
TRBV7-2,TRBJ1-1,ASRRDTEAF
TRBV27,TRBJ2-7,ASSPLLAPYEQY
TRBV19,TRBJ2-2,ASSSLVSPTGELF
TRBV5-4,TRBJ1-2,ASSLRTGYGYT
TRBV4-1,TRBJ2-1,ASSQVGQAEQF
TRBV5-1,TRBJ2-2,ASSLGGLVNTGELF
TRBV19,TRBJ2-2,ASSTTTGELF
TRBV6-4,TRBJ2-3,ASSDEDGGTDTQY
TRBV9,TRBJ2-6,ASSVSGANVLT
TRBV19,TRBJ1-5,ASSTITGYYSNQPQH
TRBV19,TRBJ2-7,ASSIDITGFTYEQY
TRBV6-5,TRBJ1-4,ASSYGAAEKLF
TRBV9,TRBJ1-1,ASSTGVRADTEAF
TRBV28,TRBJ1-4,ASSPRVREENEKLF
TRBV19,TRBJ1-5,ASSNEDTMSTSNQPQH
TRBV6-1,TRBJ1-5,ASSEQGNQPQH
TRBV19,TRBJ1-5,ASNQDRGSQPQH
TRBV7-2,TRBJ2-7,ASSRAGDSSYEQY
TRBV2,TRBJ2-5,ASSETVQETQY
TRBV7-6,TRBJ2-1,ASSSGGTEQF
TRBV15,TRBJ2-1,ATSSDRVDLGLEQF
TRBV28,TRBJ1-5,ASSLTFYRGGNQPQH
TRBV4-3,TRBJ2-1,ASGEREQF
TRBV6-5,TRBJ1-4,ASSYQGAEKLF
TRBV6-6,TRBJ2-5,ASSYSRLAQETQY
TRBV29-1,TRBJ2-1,SVTASRGLAQPTIYNEQF
TRBV6-1,TRBJ1-5,ASSEPEALSNQPQH